This TCR beta chain comes out of a study of T cell repertoires in cytomegalovirus infection. Study conclusions and caveats: HLA-C-restricted CMV clonotypes gave the most frequent clonotype in two of eight donors.

This clonotype was recorded a few times. Its matching antigen is unknown. TCRdb re-called the reads through MiXCR, storing one row per CDR3 protein. The sample shows approximately 730,000 distinct CDR3 sequences, around 31% of them seen only once. The ends were cut back, 7 bases at V and 8 bases at J, with 21 bases in the middle. The CDR3 runs to 14 residues. CDR1 is SQVTM and CDR2 is ANQGSEA in the germline V gene. V is TRBV29-1 and J is TRBJ2-1; possibly TRBD1 for D (6 bases). The source is a human donor in good health (CMV status not recorded). Some clones in this sample may be carry-over from other donors' samples. The sample in question was cultured PBMCs, obtained from culture after CMV antigen stimulation. CDR3 region: CSGVARSSGDEQFF. The CDR3 DNA reads as TGCAGCGGTGTTGCTCGTTCATCAGGGGATGAGCAGTTCTTC.